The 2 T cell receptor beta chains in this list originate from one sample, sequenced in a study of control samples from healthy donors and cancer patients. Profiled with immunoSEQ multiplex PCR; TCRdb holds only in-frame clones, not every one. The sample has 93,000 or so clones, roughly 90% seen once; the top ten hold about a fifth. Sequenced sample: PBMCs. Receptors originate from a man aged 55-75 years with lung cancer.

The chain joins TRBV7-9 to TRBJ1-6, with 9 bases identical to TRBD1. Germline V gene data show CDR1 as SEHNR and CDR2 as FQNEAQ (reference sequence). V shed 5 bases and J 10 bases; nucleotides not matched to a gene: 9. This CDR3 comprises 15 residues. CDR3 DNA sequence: TGTGCCAGCAGCCCCAGAAGGACAGGGGACTCACCCCTCCACTTT. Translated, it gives CASSPRRTGDSPLHF.

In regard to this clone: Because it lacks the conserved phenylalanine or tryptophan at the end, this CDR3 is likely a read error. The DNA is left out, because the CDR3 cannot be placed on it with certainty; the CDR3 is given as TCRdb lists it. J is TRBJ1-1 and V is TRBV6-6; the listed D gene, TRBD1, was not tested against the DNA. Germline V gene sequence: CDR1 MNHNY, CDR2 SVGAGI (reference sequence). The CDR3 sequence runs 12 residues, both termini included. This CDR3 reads CASSYGQGAQQI.